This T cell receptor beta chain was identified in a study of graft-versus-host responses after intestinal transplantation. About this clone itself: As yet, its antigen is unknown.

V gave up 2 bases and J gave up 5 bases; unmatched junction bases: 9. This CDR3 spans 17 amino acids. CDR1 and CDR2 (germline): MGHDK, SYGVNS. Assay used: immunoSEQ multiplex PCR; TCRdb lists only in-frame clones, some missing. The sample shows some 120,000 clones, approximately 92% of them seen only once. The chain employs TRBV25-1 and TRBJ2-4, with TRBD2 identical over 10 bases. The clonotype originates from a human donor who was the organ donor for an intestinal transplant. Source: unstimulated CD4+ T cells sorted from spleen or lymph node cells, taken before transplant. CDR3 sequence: CASSEVGAGGIQNIQYF. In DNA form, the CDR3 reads TGTGCCAGCAGTGAAGTAGGAGCGGGAGGGATCCAAAACATTCAGTACTTC.